A single sample gave rise to the 25 T cell receptor beta chains below, sequenced in a study of T cells after yellow fever vaccination. MiXCR, run by TCRdb on the 5' RACE reads, gives a single entry per CDR3 protein. The sample has 400,000 or so distinct CDR3 sequences; 18% are singletons. The sequencing here drew on PBMCs, taken before the yellow fever booster vaccination. These receptors were collected from a man aged 18 to 29 who received the YFV17D yellow fever vaccine.

This clonotype was seen a few times. The rearrangement joins TRBV12-3 or TRBV12-4 to TRBJ2-7, with TRBD2 matching over 8 bases. With V trimmed by 7 bases and J by 3 bases, 5 bases remained unmatched. The CDR3 totals 13 residues. CDR3 sequence: CASTTSGDYEQYF. The CDR3 DNA reads as TGTGCCAGCACCACTAGCGGAGACTACGAGCAGTACTTC.

This rearrangement joins TRBV6-2 or TRBV6-3 to TRBJ2-2; TRBD2 might be the D (6 bases). V lost 7 bases to trimming and J lost 1 base, with 10 bases between them. The CDR3 contains 14 residues. Germline loops: CDR1 MNHEY, CDR2 SVGEGT. The chain's CDR3 is CASKGAGNTGELFF. As DNA, the CDR3 is TGTGCCAGCAAGGGAGCGGGGAACACCGGGGAGCTGTTTTTT.

This clonotype occurred a few times. The V and J genes are TRBV3-1 and TRBJ2-3; 8 bases line up with TRBD1. Germline values: CDR1 LGHDT, CDR2 YNNKEL (reference sequence). This CDR3 spans 16 amino acids. The V and J ends lost 4 bases and 6 bases, in that order; junction bases with no gene match: 12. CDR3 sequence reads: CASSLNPGQAGDTQYF. In DNA form, the CDR3 reads TGTGCCAGCAGCCTTAACCCGGGACAGGCGGGGGATACGCAGTATTTT.

CDR3 nucleotide sequence: TGTGCCAGCAGCCCACTCCCTTCAGGACCTCACGAGCAGTACTTC. Residues: CASSPLPSGPHEQYF. This chain joins TRBV13 and TRBJ2-7, with D uncertain. CDR3 size: 15 residues. The V gene lost 5 bases and the J gene lost 5 bases, with 19 bases spanning the gap. Germline V CDR1 and CDR2: PRHDT, FYEKMQ (reference sequence).

The sample holds a few counts of this clonotype. The rearrangement links TRBV6-6 to TRBJ1-1; D might be TRBD1 (6 bases). V lost 7 bases to trimming and J lost 6 bases, with 12 bases between them. Germline CDR1 is MNHNY and CDR2 is SVGAGI (reference sequence). The CDR3 totals 12 residues. CDR3: CASTLHRAEAFF. CDR3 DNA: TGTGCCAGCACCTTACACAGGGCTGAAGCTTTCTTT.

This clonotype was detected a few times. The chain links TRBV6-5 to TRBJ2-3; 9 nucleotides agree with TRBD2. After removal of 6 bases from V and 6 bases from J, the junction contained 4 bases not matched to a gene. This CDR3 is 13 amino acids long. Germline V gene sequence: CDR1 MNHEY, CDR2 SVGAGI. Written as DNA, the CDR3 is TGTGCCAGCAGGGTAGCGGGGGTGGATACGCAGTATTTT. Its protein is CASRVAGVDTQYF.

This chain uses TRBV9 with TRBJ1-2; D is unresolved. The V gene lost 0 bases and the J gene lost 14 bases, with 20 bases spanning the gap. This CDR3 contains 14 residues. The V gene's germline CDR1 is SGDLS and CDR2 YYNGEE. CDR3 bases: TGTGCCAGCAGCGTAGACCCCTCTCGATCGGAGTGGACCTTC. Its translation is CASSVDPSRSEWTF.

The chain has TRBV11-1 and TRBJ2-3; D is ambiguous. CDR1 SGHAT and CDR2 FQDESV come from the germline V gene (reference sequence). Trimming pared 6 bases from V and 5 bases from J, leaving 9 bases between. This CDR3 is 12 amino acids long. The CDR3 sequence is CASRPKEDTQYF. The CDR3 region has the DNA TGTGCCAGCAGACCAAAGGAAGATACGCAGTATTTT.

The J gene is TRBJ2-4, the V gene TRBV20-1; 15 nucleotides line up with TRBD2. CDR1 is DFQATT and CDR2 is SNEGSKA in the germline V gene (reference sequence). V was pared by 0 bases and J by 9 bases, with 6 bases of the junction left unmatched. This CDR3 region has 16 residues. The CDR3: CSARDGGLAGGPIQYF. The CDR3 DNA reads TGCAGTGCTAGAGATGGAGGACTAGCGGGGGGGCCCATTCAGTACTTC.

The chain links TRBV19 to TRBJ1-2; no clear D. CDR3 length equals 20 residues. The V end lost 4 bases, the J end lost 7 bases, and 34 bases lay between the germline ends. CDR1 is LNHDA, CDR2 SQIVND, per germline (reference sequence). The CDR3 region is CASSTTLGRRADRTSGGYTF. The CDR3 nucleotides read TGTGCCAGTAGTACCACCTTAGGCCGAAGGGCCGATCGAACGTCGGGTGGCTACACCTTC.

This clonotype was counted only a few times. The rearrangement uses TRBV3-1 and TRBJ2-5; 7 bases are a match to TRBD2. CDR1 LGHDT and CDR2 YNNKEL come from the germline V gene (reference sequence). The CDR3 extends over 14 amino acids. V shed 4 bases, J shed 4 bases, and the junction held 6 bases outside the gene matches. CDR3 coding DNA: TGTGCCAGCAGCCCGGGAGTAGCGGGAGAGACCCAGTACTTC. Protein sequence: CASSPGVAGETQYF.

The CDR3 sequence is CASSGGGRTDTQYF. CDR3 nucleotides: TGTGCCAGCAGCGGCGGGGGACGCACAGATACGCAGTATTTT. This chain links TRBV9 with TRBJ2-3; 7 bases map to TRBD2. With 3 bases clipped from V and 1 base from J, the junction kept 2 bases outside the gene matches. Germline values: CDR1 SGDLS, CDR2 YYNGEE. The CDR3 is 14 residues long.

The chain uses TRBV18 and TRBJ2-1; 12 bases fit TRBD2. Germline V gene data show CDR1 as KGHSH and CDR2 as LQKENI. With V trimmed by 3 bases and J by 1 base, 1 base remained unmatched. The CDR3 length is 16 residues. CDR3 DNA: TGTGCCAGCTCACCTACTAGCGGGGGGTCCTACAATGAGCAGTTCTTC. This encodes CASSPTSGGSYNEQFF.

The chain links TRBV27 to TRBJ2-3, with 12 bases identical to TRBD2. V lost 3 bases, J lost 4 bases, and 5 bases stayed unmatched. The CDR3 has 16 residues. Germline values: CDR1 MNHEY, CDR2 SMNVEV (reference sequence). The CDR3 DNA reads TGTGCCAGCAGTTTGACTAGCGGGGGTTTTTCAGATACGCAGTATTTT. As protein: CASSLTSGGFSDTQYF.

This clonotype has more than one count but fewer than ten. V gene TRBV12-3 or TRBV12-4 combines with J gene TRBJ1-1; tentatively, D is TRBD1 (5 bases). The CDR3 spans 13 residues. The germline V and J ends were trimmed by 4 bases and 3 bases, with 9 bases remaining between them. CDR3 in DNA: TGTGCCAGCAGTTCCGACAGATACACTGAAGCTTTCTTT. As protein: CASSSDRYTEAFF.

This clonotype was counted a few times. The chain combines TRBV5-1 with TRBJ2-3, with D uncertain. Germline V gene sequence: CDR1 SGHRS, CDR2 YFSETQ. V was pared by 3 bases and J by 0 bases, with 14 bases between. This CDR3 is 16 amino acids long. The CDR3 here is CASSSYGFGSTDTQYF. The CDR3 bases are TGCGCCAGCAGCTCCTACGGCTTTGGGAGCACAGATACGCAGTATTTT.

The CDR3, as DNA: TGTGCCAGCAGTTACCGAGGCACAGGCCAAGAGACCCAGTACTTC. It is translated as CASSYRGTGQETQYF. This sequence joins TRBV6-5 and TRBJ2-5, with a possible D match to TRBD1 (5 bases). Germline V gene lookup returns CDR1 MNHEY and CDR2 SVGAGI. The CDR3 has 15 amino acids. Between the trimmed V and J ends, which lost 2 bases and 1 base, there was a span of 11 bases.

CDR3 in amino acids: CASSLPPGTDEQFF. In DNA, the CDR3 is TGTGCCAGCAGCTTACCGCCTGGGACGGATGAGCAGTTCTTC. The rearrangement joins TRBV7-2 to TRBJ2-1; D assignment may be TRBD1 or TRBD2 (5 bases each). Per germline, CDR1 SGHTA and CDR2 FQGNSA. Trimming pared 2 bases from V and 8 bases from J, leaving 13 bases between. This CDR3 is 14 amino acids long.

The V call is TRBV25-1, the J call TRBJ1-2; no reliable D call. Germline values: CDR1 MGHDK, CDR2 SYGVNS. This CDR3 has 11 amino acids. The germline V and J ends were trimmed by 5 bases and 8 bases, with 9 bases remaining between them. CDR3 protein: CASSPGIGYTF. DNA for the CDR3: TGTGCCAGCAGTCCCGGAATCGGCTACACCTTC.

This clonotype has just one count. The chain is built from TRBV5-1 and TRBJ2-3; D unclear. CDR1 SGHRS and CDR2 YFSETQ come from the germline V gene. There are 14 residues in the CDR3. Trimming shortened V by 8 bases and J by 2 bases, and 15 bases separated the two germline ends. CDR3 in DNA: TGCGCCAGTTATCCCGGACGCAACACAGATACGCAGTATTTT. This gives the protein CASYPGRNTDTQYF.

The rearrangement links TRBV27 to TRBJ1-3, with unresolved D. Germline CDR1 MNHEY, CDR2 SMNVEV (reference sequence). The CDR3 spans 16 residues. With 5 bases removed from V and 0 bases from J, the gap between germline ends came to 14 bases. Here the CDR3 DNA reads TGTGCCAGCAGTCCTGGTGGAGGAAGCTCTGGAAACACCATATATTTT. Translation gives CASSPGGGSSGNTIYF.

This clonotype has just a few counts. This sequence joins TRBV6-5 and TRBJ2-7; D is perhaps TRBD1 (5 bases). Trimming took 6 bases from V and 2 from J, leaving 17 bases between them. From germline, CDR1 is MNHEY and CDR2 SVGAGI. The CDR3 is made up of 15 amino acids. The CDR3 protein is CASRLTGQAAYEQYF. The DNA for the CDR3 is TGTGCCAGCAGACTAACAGGTCAGGCTGCCTACGAGCAGTACTTC.

This clonotype appeared a few times. The chain combines TRBV4-1 with TRBJ2-3, with D possibly being TRBD1 (6 bases). V was cut by 1 base and J by 2 bases, with 10 bases left in between. The CDR3 is 15 amino acids. Germline CDR1 is MGHRA and CDR2 is YSYEKL. Here the CDR3 reads CASSQAWDITDTQYF. DNA for the CDR3: TGCGCCAGCAGCCAAGCGTGGGACATCACAGATACGCAGTATTTT.

The CDR3 DNA sequence: TGTGCCATCAGTGACGAGGCAAATCGAGGCTATGGCTACACCTTC. Protein product: CAISDEANRGYGYTF. This chain uses TRBV10-3 with TRBJ1-2; no definite D call. CDR1 and CDR2 from the germline V gene are ENHRY and SYGVKD. This CDR3 region has 15 residues. V was shortened by 3 bases and J by 4 bases, with 15 bases between the two germline ends.

This clonotype occurred a few times. The V gene is TRBV13, the J gene TRBJ2-1; no reliable D call. V gave up 1 base and J gave up 5 bases, with 3 bases separating them. The CDR3 covers 12 residues. CDR1 and CDR2 (germline): PRHDT, FYEKMQ (reference sequence). The DNA of the CDR3 is TGTGCCAGCAGCTTAGCGGACAATGAGCAGTTCTTC. It yields the protein CASSLADNEQFF.